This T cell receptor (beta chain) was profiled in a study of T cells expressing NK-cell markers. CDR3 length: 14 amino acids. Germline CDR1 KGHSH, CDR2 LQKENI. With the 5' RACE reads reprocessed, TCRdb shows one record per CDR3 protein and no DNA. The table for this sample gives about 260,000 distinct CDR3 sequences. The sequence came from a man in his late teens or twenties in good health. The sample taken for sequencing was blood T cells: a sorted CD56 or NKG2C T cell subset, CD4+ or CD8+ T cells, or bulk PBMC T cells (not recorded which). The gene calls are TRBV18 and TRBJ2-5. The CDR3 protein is CASSQNVGMETQYF.